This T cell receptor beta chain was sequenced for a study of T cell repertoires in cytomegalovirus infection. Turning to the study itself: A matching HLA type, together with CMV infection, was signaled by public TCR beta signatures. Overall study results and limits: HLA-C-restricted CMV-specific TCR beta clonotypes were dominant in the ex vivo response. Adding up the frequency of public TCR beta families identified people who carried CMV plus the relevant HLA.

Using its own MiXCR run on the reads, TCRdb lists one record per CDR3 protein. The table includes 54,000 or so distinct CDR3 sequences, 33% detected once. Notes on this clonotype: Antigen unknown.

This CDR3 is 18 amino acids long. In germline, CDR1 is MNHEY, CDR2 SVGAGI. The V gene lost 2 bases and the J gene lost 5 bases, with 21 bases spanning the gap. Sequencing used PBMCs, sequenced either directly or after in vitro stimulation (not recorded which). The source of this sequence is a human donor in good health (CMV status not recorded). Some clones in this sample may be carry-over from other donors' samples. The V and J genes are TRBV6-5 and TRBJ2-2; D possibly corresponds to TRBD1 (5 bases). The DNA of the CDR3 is TGTGCCAGCAGTTACCTTGGGGTCGACAGTCCTTCAACCGGGGAGCTGTTTTTT. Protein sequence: CASSYLGVDSPSTGELFF.